This T cell receptor (beta chain) originates from a study of T cell repertoires in cytomegalovirus infection. About the research overall: Both CMV infection and a matching HLA type were indicated by public TCR beta signatures. General observations from the study: HLA-C-restricted CMV-specific TCR beta clonotypes prevailed in the ex vivo response.

At least ten counts were recorded for this clonotype. What it recognizes is unknown. J lost 4 bases, V lost 2 bases, and 4 bases had no gene match. Germline CDR1 reads SQVTM; CDR2 reads ANQGSEA. The CDR3 has 15 residues. MiXCR was run by TCRdb on the reads, yielding one entry per CDR3 protein. The data show 110,000 to 150,000 distinct CDR3 sequences, about 6% seen once. This receptor was taken from a human donor in good health (CMV status not recorded). Some clones in this sample may be carry-over from other donors' samples. The sequenced sample was PBMCs. V gene TRBV29-1 combines with J gene TRBJ2-3, with 12 bases aligning to TRBD2. The CDR3 sequence is CSVETGTSGSDTQYF. In DNA form, the CDR3 reads TGCAGCGTTGAAACCGGGACTAGCGGGTCAGATACGCAGTATTTT.